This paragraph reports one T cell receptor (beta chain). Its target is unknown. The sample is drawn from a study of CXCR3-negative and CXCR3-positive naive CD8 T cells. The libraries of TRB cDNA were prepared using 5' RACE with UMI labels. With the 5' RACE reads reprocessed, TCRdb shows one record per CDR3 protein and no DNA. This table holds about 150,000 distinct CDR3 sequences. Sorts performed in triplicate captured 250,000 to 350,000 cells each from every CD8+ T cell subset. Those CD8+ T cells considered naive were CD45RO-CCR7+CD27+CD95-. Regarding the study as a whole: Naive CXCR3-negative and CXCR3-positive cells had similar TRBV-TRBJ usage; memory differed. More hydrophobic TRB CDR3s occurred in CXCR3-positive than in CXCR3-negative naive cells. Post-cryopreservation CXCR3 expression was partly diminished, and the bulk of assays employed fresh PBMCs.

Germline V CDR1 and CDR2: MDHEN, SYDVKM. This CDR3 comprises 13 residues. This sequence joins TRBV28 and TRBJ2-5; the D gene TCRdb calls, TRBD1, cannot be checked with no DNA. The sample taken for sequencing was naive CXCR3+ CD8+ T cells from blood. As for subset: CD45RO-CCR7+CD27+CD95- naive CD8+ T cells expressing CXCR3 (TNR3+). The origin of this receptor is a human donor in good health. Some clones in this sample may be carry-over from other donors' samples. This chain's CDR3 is CASTFRGLEAQYF.